This T cell receptor beta chain originates from a study of blood T cell repertoires in COVID-19. The CDR3 consists of 16 residues. In germline, CDR1 is MNHEY, CDR2 SVGEGT. After removal of 6 bases from V and 2 bases from J, the junction contained 4 bases not matched to a gene. Produced via immunoSEQ multiplex PCR; TCRdb's table is partial and in-frame only. The sample shows more than 300,000 clones, 92% of them seen only once. Sequenced material: PBMCs or T cells enriched from blood (not recorded which). V usage is TRBV6-2 or TRBV6-3 and J usage is TRBJ2-2; 12 positions match TRBD1. The receptor was isolated from a woman in her twenties or thirties who had recovered from COVID-19. DNA of the CDR3: TGTGCCAGCAGCTGGGACAGGGGGCGAAACACCGGGGAGCTGTTTTTT. Its translation is CASSWDRGRNTGELFF.